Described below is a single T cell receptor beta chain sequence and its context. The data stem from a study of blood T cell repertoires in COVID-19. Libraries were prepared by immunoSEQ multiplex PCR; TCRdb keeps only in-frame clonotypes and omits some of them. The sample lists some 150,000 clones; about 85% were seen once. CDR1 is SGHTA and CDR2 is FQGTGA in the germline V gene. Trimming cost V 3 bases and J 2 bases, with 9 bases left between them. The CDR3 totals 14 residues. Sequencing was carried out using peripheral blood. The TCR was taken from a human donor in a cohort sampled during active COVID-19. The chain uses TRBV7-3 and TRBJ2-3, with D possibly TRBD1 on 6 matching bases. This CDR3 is CASSFQGTTDTQYF. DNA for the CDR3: TGTGCCAGCAGCTTTCAGGGGACCACAGATACGCAGTATTTT. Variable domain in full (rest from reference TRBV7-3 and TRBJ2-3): GAGVSQTPSNKVTEKGKYVELRCDPISGHTALYWYRQSLGQGPEFLIYFQGTGAADDSGLPNDRFFAVRPEGSVSTLKIQRTERGDSAVYLCASSFQGTTDTQYFGPGTRLTVL.